A single sample is the source of the 14 T cell receptor beta chains below, sequenced in a study of CD8 T cells in ankylosing spondylitis (dated 2017 in TCRdb). Receptor amplification or capture employed 5' RACE. The sequencer listed for this sample is Illumina HiSeq 2500. The raw public data were reprocessed by TCRdb itself: fastp quality trimming at Q25, MiXCR clonotype calling, in-frame beta chains only. Entries are consolidated by CDR3 protein sequence, retaining the most common genes and DNA. Counted in this sample were more than 30,000 distinct CDR3 sequences; about 10% of them appeared once. The ten largest clones take up roughly 21% of the sample. Material for sequencing was synovial fluid, either unsorted or a sorted T cell fraction (not recorded which). These receptors were taken from a male donor with ankylosing spondylitis.

This clonotype was detected many times. The gene calls are TRBV6-2 or TRBV6-3 and TRBJ2-1; 9 nucleotides align to TRBD2. Losses at the gene ends were 5 bases for V and 8 bases for J; bases not matched to a gene: 7. CDR3 length: 14 residues. The germline CDR1 and CDR2 sequences are MNHEY and SVGEGT. The CDR3 sequence: CASSPGTSPHEQFF. CDR3 bases: TGTGCCAGCAGTCCCGGGACTAGCCCCCATGAGCAGTTCTTC.

This chain connects TRBV7-9 to TRBJ2-1; 12 nucleotides align to TRBD2. V shed 8 bases and J 8 bases; nucleotides not matched to a gene: 10. The CDR3 runs to 15 residues. Germline values: CDR1 SEHNR, CDR2 FQNEAQ (reference sequence). The CDR3 here is CASASGRAMGDEQFF. The CDR3 region has the DNA TGTGCCAGCGCTAGCGGGAGGGCTATGGGGGATGAGCAGTTCTTC.

The V and J genes are TRBV6-5 and TRBJ2-1; 10 bases match TRBD1. This CDR3 has 15 amino acids. Unmatched junction bases numbered 1, after V lost 2 bases and J lost 3 bases. Germline lookup yields CDR1 MNHEY and CDR2 SVGAGI. The CDR3 sequence: CASSYGTGVYNEQFF. CDR3 DNA sequence: TGTGCCAGCAGTTACGGGACAGGGGTCTACAATGAGCAGTTCTTC.

This clonotype was seen repeatedly, ten times or more. This rearrangement joins TRBV28 to TRBJ2-1; no clear D. The CDR3 spans 15 residues. Germline V gene lookup returns CDR1 MDHEN and CDR2 SYDVKM. V was trimmed by 6 bases and J by 8 bases, leaving 20 bases between them. CDR3 in DNA: TGTGCCAGCAGAAGACCTGAGGTTTCTATCTATGAGCAGTTCTTC. As protein: CASRRPEVSIYEQFF.

This clonotype was counted between two and nine times. The CDR3: CSARTETGEAGNTIYF. The CDR3 DNA reads TGCAGTGCTAGAACCGAGACAGGGGAGGCTGGAAACACCATATATTTT. V and J are TRBV20-1 and TRBJ1-3; 8 bases match TRBD1. The CDR3 length is 16 residues. CDR1 DFQATT and CDR2 SNEGSKA come from the germline V gene (reference sequence). Trimming cost V 2 bases and J 2 bases; bases outside gene matches: 8.

CDR3: CSARALGGGSGVLFGEKLFF. DNA for the CDR3: TGCAGTGCTAGAGCCTTGGGAGGTGGCTCAGGCGTTCTATTCGGTGAAAAACTGTTTTTT. The rearrangement uses TRBV20-1 and TRBJ1-4; no reliable D call. The germline V and J ends were trimmed by 1 base and 7 bases, with 31 bases remaining between them. The germline CDR1 and CDR2 sequences are DFQATT and SNEGSKA (reference sequence). CDR3 size: 20 residues.

This clonotype was seen a few times. The chain uses TRBV3-1 and TRBJ1-6; 7 nucleotides line up with TRBD1. The CDR3 length is 14 residues. Germline V lookup: CDR1 LGHDT, CDR2 YNNKEL (reference sequence). With V trimmed by 4 bases and J by 8 bases, 5 bases remained unmatched. For the CDR3, the DNA is TGTGCCAGCAGCCTTGCTAGGGGGCATTCACCCCTCCACTTT. Protein product: CASSLARGHSPLHF.

V gene TRBV7-2 combines with J gene TRBJ2-1; TRBD2 matches 11 bases. This CDR3 region has 16 residues. V lost 6 bases, J lost 4 bases, and 8 bases stayed unmatched. The germline V gene has CDR1 SGHTA and CDR2 FQGNSA. CDR3 sequence: CASRGQGLAVYNEQFF. The CDR3 DNA is TGTGCCAGCAGGGGACAGGGACTAGCGGTATACAATGAGCAGTTCTTC.

The rearrangement joins TRBV6-5 to TRBJ2-7; TRBD2 is a possible D gene (6 bases). V lost 2 bases and J lost 6, with 8 bases in between. CDR1 MNHEY and CDR2 SVGAGI come from the germline V gene. This CDR3 spans 12 amino acids. This chain's CDR3 is CASSYAGSEQYF. The DNA of the CDR3 is TGTGCCAGCAGTTACGCGGGATCCGAGCAGTACTTC.

This clonotype was seen many times. This chain links TRBV10-2 with TRBJ2-3; 8 bases match TRBD1. The CDR3 contains 15 residues. V was clipped by 5 bases and J by 4 bases; unmatched bases: 8. Germline V lookup: CDR1 WSHSY, CDR2 SAAADI. CDR3 nucleotide sequence: TGCGCCAGCAGTAGTTCAACAGGGGGAGCAGATACGCAGTATTTT. It encodes CASSSSTGGADTQYF.

This clonotype was seen repeatedly, ten times or more. The chain has TRBV29-1 and TRBJ2-1, with D perhaps matching TRBD2 (5 bases). CDR1 SQVTM and CDR2 ANQGSEA come from the germline V gene. The CDR3 runs to 12 residues. The V gene lost 6 bases and the J gene lost 2 bases, with 8 bases spanning the gap. The CDR3 here is CSVDGAYNEQFF. In DNA form, the CDR3 reads TGCAGCGTGGACGGGGCCTACAATGAGCAGTTCTTC.

This clonotype was seen only a few times. This chain uses TRBV6-1 with TRBJ1-1; D unresolved. The V and J ends lost 2 bases and 2 bases respectively, with 6 bases between them. Germline-derived CDR1 and CDR2 are MNHNS and SASEGT. This CDR3 has 13 residues. The CDR3, as DNA: TGTGCCAGCAGTGAACGGGAAAACACTGAAGCTTTCTTT. Residues: CASSERENTEAFF.

In this sample, this clonotype turned up many times. In DNA form, the CDR3 reads TGTGCCAGCAGCTTAATGGAGAACACTGAAGCTTTCTTT. It translates to CASSLMENTEAFF. The J gene is TRBJ1-1, the V gene TRBV7-6; D is undetermined. Germline assignment: CDR1 SGHVS and CDR2 FNYEAQ. This CDR3 has 13 amino acids. V lost 2 bases to trimming and J lost 1 base, with 5 bases between them.

CDR3 DNA sequence: TGTGCCAGCAGTCCCCCGGGCGGAAAACTGTTTTTT. Amino acids: CASSPPGGKLFF. V is TRBV27 and J is TRBJ1-4; D remains unclear. CDR1 is MNHEY, CDR2 SMNVEV, per germline (reference sequence). Trimming stripped 5 bases from V and 10 bases from J, with 11 bases between. There are 12 residues in the CDR3.